The 11 T cell receptor beta chains below were found in one sample sequenced in a study of T-cell reconstitution after alpha-beta-depleted transplantation in children. The library targeted TCRbeta and was prepared with unique molecular identifiers. A single record per CDR3 protein comes from TCRdb applying MiXCR to the PCR reads. The sample holds about a million distinct CDR3 sequences, around 30% seen once. The sequences come from PBMCs, mostly from graft donor cells, collected 360 days after TCRalphabeta/CD19-depleted stem cell transplant. The source of these receptors is a boy in the first two years of life who had a stem cell transplant for SCID, so the T cells may come from the graft donor.

V and J are TRBV5-1 and TRBJ2-1, with D tentatively TRBD2 (7 bases). There are 16 residues in the CDR3. The V end lost 0 bases, the J end lost 7 bases, and 17 bases lay between the germline ends. Germline lookup yields CDR1 SGHRS and CDR2 YFSETQ. CDR3 protein: CASSLVGGASRNEQFF. In nucleotides, the CDR3 is TGCGCCAGCAGCTTGGTGGGGGGGGCGTCTAGGAATGAGCAGTTCTTC.

This clonotype was counted between two and nine times. The chain uses TRBV7-9 and TRBJ2-1; possible D gene TRBD1, 6 bases. The V gene lost 4 bases and the J gene lost 5 bases, with 18 bases spanning the gap. Germline CDR1 SEHNR, CDR2 FQNEAQ (reference sequence). CDR3 length: 16 amino acids. This CDR3 reads CASSSIQGLTDNEQFF. DNA of the CDR3: TGTGCCAGCAGCTCAATACAGGGCCTCACGGACAATGAGCAGTTCTTC.

This clonotype has just a few counts. The chain carries TRBV12-3 or TRBV12-4 and TRBJ2-5; 14 bases agree with TRBD2. The CDR3 loop spans 16 amino acids. V was clipped by 6 bases and J by 1 base; unmatched bases: 4. In nucleotides, the CDR3 is TGTGCCAGCAGGCGCGGGACTAGCGGGGGCCAAGAGACCCAGTACTTC. Protein product: CASRRGTSGGQETQYF.

The DNA for the CDR3 is TGTGCCAGCAGCCCGAGATTACCGGGATTAAAATACAATGAGCAGTTCTTC. Amino acid sequence: CASSPRLPGLKYNEQFF. The chain couples TRBV12-3 or TRBV12-4 to TRBJ2-1, with D possibly TRBD2 on 5 matching bases. V was clipped by 6 bases and J by 4 bases, with 22 bases between them. This CDR3 is built from 17 residues.

The table lists this clonotype with a few counts. This rearrangement joins TRBV28 to TRBJ2-1; a weak D match, TRBD1 (5 bases). The CDR3 consists of 15 residues. Trimming left V 5 bases short and J 7 bases short, with 18 bases between. Germline V CDR1 and CDR2: MDHEN, SYDVKM. The CDR3 nucleotides read TGTGCCAGCAGTATTCAGGGATCCTTCGGGAATGAGCAGTTCTTC. Its translation is CASSIQGSFGNEQFF. Drawing the rest from reference TRBV28 and TRBJ2-1, the complete variable domain is DVKVTQSSRYLVKRTGEKVFLECVQDMDHENMFWYRQDPGLGLRLIYFSYDVKMKEKGDIPEGYSVSREKKERFSLILESASTNQTSMYLCASSIQGSFGNEQFFGPGTRLTVL.

This clonotype occurred a few times. V and J are TRBV7-9 and TRBJ2-3; 7 bases map to TRBD2. V shed 2 bases, J shed 5 bases, and the junction held 10 bases outside the gene matches. The germline V gene encodes CDR1 SEHNR and CDR2 FQNEAQ (reference sequence). CDR3 length: 16 residues. The CDR3 sequence: CASSLLGRERGDTQYF. CDR3 DNA: TGTGCCAGCAGCTTACTAGGACGGGAGCGGGGAGATACGCAGTATTTT. The full variable domain, completed using reference TRBV7-9 and TRBJ2-3, is DTGVSQNPRHKITKRGQNVTFRCDPISEHNRLYWYRQTLGQGPEFLTYFQNEAQLEKSRLLSDRFSAERPKGSFSTLEIQRTEQGDSAMYLCASSLLGRERGDTQYFGPGTRLTVL.

This sequence joins TRBV12-3 or TRBV12-4 and TRBJ1-1; 7 bases fit TRBD1. J was trimmed by 1 base and V by 8 bases; bases with no gene match: 10. CDR3 size: 15 residues. CDR3 protein: CASASGTVPNTEAFF. Here the CDR3 DNA reads TGTGCCAGCGCATCCGGGACAGTACCGAACACTGAAGCTTTCTTT.

V gene TRBV27 combines with J gene TRBJ2-3; D may be TRBD1 (6 bases). The CDR3 contains 15 residues. With 10 bases removed from V and 6 bases from J, the gap between germline ends came to 23 bases. Germline CDR1 and CDR2: MNHEY and SMNVEV (reference sequence). The CDR3 is CATNPQGFGWDTQYF. DNA for the CDR3: TGTGCCACCAACCCGCAGGGGTTTGGATGGGATACGCAGTATTTT.

The V gene is TRBV20-1, the J gene TRBJ1-1, with D perhaps TRBD1 (6 bases). Germline V gene lookup returns CDR1 DFQATT and CDR2 SNEGSKA (reference sequence). V shed 3 bases and J shed 6 bases, with 17 bases lying between them. This CDR3 region has 14 residues. The CDR3: CSASATGTVPEAFF. The CDR3 DNA is TGCAGTGCTAGTGCAACAGGGACTGTCCCTGAAGCTTTCTTT.

The chain is built from TRBV5-1 and TRBJ2-7, with TRBD1 matching 9 bases. Germline V lookup: CDR1 SGHRS, CDR2 YFSETQ. The CDR3 runs to 15 residues. V lost 4 bases and J lost 5; bases outside the gene matches: 10. The CDR3 nucleotides read TGCGCCAGCAGCCCTCAGACAGGGGGAGTCAACGAGCAGTACTTC. Amino acids: CASSPQTGGVNEQYF.

V and J are TRBV5-1 and TRBJ1-2, with D unclear. V lost 4 bases to trimming and J lost 3 bases, with 7 bases between them. Germline assignment: CDR1 SGHRS and CDR2 YFSETQ. The CDR3 spans 12 residues. This chain's CDR3 is CASSPLDYGYTF. The CDR3 DNA reads TGCGCCAGCAGCCCTCTAGACTATGGCTACACCTTC.